This T cell receptor (beta chain) emerged from a study of OX40 agonist ivuxolimab in advanced cancers. On the study more broadly: Each patient was given ivuxolimab into a vein every 2 weeks, at 0.01 to 10 mg/kg. Those enrolled were 80% to 85% male, with a mean age of around 57 years and ages from 23 to 79.

Concerning this clone: Its antigen is unknown.

The repertoire was sequenced with immunoSEQ multiplex PCR; TCRdb's copy has only in-frame clones and lacks some. The sample records about 20,000 clones, 83% being singletons. CDR1 SGHNT and CDR2 YYREEE come from the germline V gene (reference sequence). V gave up 1 base and J gave up 1 base; unmatched junction bases: 6. There are 16 residues in the CDR3. General study findings and limits: In the 0.1 to 3.0 mg/kg range, CD4+ and CD8+ blood T cells had expanded clonally by week 6.

The chain links TRBV5-4 to TRBJ2-5, with 8 bases matching TRBD1. The receptor was isolated from an adult with an advanced solid tumor such as melanoma, head and neck, liver or kidney cancer. Sequenced material: CD4+ or CD8+ T cells sorted from blood, taken in a trial of the OX40 agonist ivuxolimab. The chain's CDR3 is CASSLWQGALQETQYF. DNA of the CDR3: TGTGCCAGCAGCTTGTGGCAGGGGGCCCTCCAAGAGACCCAGTACTTC.